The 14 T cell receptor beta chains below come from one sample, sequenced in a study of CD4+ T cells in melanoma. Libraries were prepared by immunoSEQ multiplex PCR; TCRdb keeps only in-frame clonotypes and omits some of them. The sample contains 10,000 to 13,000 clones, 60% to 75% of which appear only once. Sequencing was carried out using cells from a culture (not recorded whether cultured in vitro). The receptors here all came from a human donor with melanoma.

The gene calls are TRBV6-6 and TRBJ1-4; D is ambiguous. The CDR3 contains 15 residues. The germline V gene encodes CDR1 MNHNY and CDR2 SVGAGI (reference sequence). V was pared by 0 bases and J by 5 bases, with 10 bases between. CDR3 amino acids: CASSYSILRNEKLFF. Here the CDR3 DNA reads TGTGCCAGCAGTTACTCGATACTGAGGAATGAAAAACTGTTTTTT.

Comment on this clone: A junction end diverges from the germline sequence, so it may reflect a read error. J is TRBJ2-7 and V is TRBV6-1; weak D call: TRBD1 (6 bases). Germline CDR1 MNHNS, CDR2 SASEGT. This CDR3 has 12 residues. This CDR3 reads CASKGGGAVPNF. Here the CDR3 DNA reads TGTGCCAGCAAAGGGGGTGGGGCGGTACCGAACTTC.

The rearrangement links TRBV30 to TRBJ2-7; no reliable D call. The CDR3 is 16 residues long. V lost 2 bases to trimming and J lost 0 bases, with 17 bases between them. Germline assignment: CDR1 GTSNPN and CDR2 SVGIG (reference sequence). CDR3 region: CAWSPLAVAASYEQYF. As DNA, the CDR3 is TGTGCCTGGAGTCCCTTGGCCGTGGCAGCCTCCTACGAGCAGTACTTC.

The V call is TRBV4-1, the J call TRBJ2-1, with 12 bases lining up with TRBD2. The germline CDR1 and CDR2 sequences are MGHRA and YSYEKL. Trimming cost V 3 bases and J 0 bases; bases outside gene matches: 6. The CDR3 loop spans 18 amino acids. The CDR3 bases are TGCGCCAGCAGCCAGGCCGGACTAGCGGGGAGCTCCTACAATGAGCAGTTCTTC. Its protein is CASSQAGLAGSSYNEQFF.

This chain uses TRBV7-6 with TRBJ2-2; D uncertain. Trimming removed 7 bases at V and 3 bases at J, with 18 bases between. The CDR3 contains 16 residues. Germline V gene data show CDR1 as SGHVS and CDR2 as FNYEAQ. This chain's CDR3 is CASTGGIEGDTGELFF. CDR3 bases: TGTGCCAGCACCGGTGGAATCGAAGGCGACACCGGGGAGCTGTTTTTT.

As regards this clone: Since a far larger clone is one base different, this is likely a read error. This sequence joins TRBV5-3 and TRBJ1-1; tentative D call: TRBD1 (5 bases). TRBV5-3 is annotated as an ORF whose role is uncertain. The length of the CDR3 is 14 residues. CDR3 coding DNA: TGTGCCAGCAGCTCCGAGGGGATGGGGACTGAAGCTTTCTTT. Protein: CASSSEGMGTEAFF.

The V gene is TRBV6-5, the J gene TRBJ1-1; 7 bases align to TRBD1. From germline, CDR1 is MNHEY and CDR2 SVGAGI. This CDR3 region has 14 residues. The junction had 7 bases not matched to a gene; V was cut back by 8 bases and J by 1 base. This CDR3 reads CASWRQGANTEAFF. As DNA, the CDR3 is TGTGCCAGCTGGAGACAGGGCGCGAACACTGAAGCTTTCTTT.

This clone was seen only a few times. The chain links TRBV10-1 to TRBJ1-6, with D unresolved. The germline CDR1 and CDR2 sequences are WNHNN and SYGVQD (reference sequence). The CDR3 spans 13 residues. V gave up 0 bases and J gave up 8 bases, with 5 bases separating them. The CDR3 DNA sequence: TGCGCCAGCAGTGAGTCCACCTATTCACCCCTCCACTTT. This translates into CASSESTYSPLHF.

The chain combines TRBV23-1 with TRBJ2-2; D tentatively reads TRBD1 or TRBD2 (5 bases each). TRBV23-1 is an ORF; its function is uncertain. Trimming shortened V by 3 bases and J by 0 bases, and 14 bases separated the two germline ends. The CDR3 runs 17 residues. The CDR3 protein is CASSHPRGSTNTGELFF. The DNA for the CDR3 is TGCGCCAGCAGTCACCCCCGGGGCTCTACGAACACCGGGGAGCTGTTTTTT.

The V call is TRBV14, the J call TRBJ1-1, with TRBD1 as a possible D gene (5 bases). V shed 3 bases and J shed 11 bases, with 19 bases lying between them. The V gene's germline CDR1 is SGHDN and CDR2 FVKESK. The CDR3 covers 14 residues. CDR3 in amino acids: CASSHSSRDSTAFF. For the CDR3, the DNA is TGTGCCAGCAGCCACTCTTCCAGGGATTCGACGGCTTTCTTT.

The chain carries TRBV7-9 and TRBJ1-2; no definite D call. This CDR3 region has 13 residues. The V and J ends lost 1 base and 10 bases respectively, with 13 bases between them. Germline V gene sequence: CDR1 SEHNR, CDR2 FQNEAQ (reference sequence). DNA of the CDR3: TGTGCCAGCAGCTTAGTAGGTCTTGGGAACTACACCTTC. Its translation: CASSLVGLGNYTF. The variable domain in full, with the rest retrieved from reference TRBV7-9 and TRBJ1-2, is DTGVSQNPRHKITKRGQNVTFRCDPISEHNRLYWYRQTLGQGPEFLTYFQNEAQLEKSRLLSDRFSAERPKGSFSTLEIQRTEQGDSAMYLCASSLVGLGNYTFGSGTRLTVV.

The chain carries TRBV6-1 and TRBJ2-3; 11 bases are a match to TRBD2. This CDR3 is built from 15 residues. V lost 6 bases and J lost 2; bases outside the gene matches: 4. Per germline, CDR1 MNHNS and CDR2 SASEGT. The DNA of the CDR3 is TGTGCCAGCAGGATAGCGGGGGGGCCCACAGATACGCAGTATTTT. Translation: CASRIAGGPTDTQYF.

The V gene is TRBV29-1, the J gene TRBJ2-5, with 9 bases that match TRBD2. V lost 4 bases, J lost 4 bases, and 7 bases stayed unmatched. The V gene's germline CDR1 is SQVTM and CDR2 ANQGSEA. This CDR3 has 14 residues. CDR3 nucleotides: TGCAGCGTTGGGATGCGGGGGGGGGCAGAGACCCAGTACTTC. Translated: CSVGMRGGAETQYF.

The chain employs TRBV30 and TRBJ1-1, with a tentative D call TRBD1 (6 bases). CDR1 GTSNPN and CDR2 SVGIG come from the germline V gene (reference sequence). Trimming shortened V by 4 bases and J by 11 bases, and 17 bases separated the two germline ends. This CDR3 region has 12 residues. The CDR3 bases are TGTGCCTGGAAGTCTAGAGGGGGAACGGCTTTCTTT. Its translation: CAWKSRGGTAFF.